This T cell receptor beta chain is from a study of early stage breast cancer tumors. CDR3 size: 16 residues. In germline, CDR1 is SNHLY, CDR2 FYNNEI. V lost 6 bases and J lost 2; bases outside the gene matches: 10. Sequenced by immunoSEQ multiplex PCR; TCRdb stores in-frame clones only, minus some. Of tens of thousands of clones listed, around 73% were seen once; the top ten hold 6.5% to 9%. The source is a person between 50 and 60 years old with breast cancer. This chain links TRBV2 with TRBJ1-1; TRBD1 matches 9 bases. Material for sequencing was blood. The CDR3 is CASRTPQGARNTEAFF. CDR3 nucleotides: TGTGCCAGCAGGACCCCACAGGGGGCGCGTAACACTGAAGCTTTCTTT.